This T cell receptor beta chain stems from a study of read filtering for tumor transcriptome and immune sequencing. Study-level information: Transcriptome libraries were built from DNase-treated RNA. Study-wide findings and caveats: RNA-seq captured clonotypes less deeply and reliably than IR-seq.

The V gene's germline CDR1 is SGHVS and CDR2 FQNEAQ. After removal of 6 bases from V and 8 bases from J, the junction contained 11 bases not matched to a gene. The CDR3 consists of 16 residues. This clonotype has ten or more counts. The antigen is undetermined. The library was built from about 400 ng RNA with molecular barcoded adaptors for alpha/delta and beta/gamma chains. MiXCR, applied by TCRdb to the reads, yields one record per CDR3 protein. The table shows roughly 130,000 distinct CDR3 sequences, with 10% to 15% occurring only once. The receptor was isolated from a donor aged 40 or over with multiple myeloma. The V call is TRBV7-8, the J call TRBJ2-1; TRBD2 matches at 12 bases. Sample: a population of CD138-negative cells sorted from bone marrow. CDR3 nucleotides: TGTGCCAGCAGGTTGACTAGCGGGGGAACATCCCATGAGCAGTTCTTC. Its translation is CASRLTSGGTSHEQFF.